Listed below are T cell receptor beta chains from one sample, sequenced in a study of blood T cells in healthy people across ages. Each CDR3 protein is one row after TCRdb ran MiXCR on the 5' RACE reads. The table has approximately 680,000 distinct CDR3 sequences, roughly 32% seen once. Sequencing used blood. These receptor sequences come from a woman at least 80 years old in good health. Both conserved end residues are part of each CDR3. The D gene is left open where the match is weak. Clone size is given for some rows only: seen once, a few or many times, or a class if the clone is expanded.

CDR3: CSVGQPYEQYF
DNA: TGCAGCGTTGGACAGCCCTACGAGCAGTACTTC
D: .
size: .
V: TRBV29-1
J: TRBJ2-7

CDR3: CASSRRWGLDEAFF
DNA: TGTGCCAGCAGTCGCCGGTGGGGGCTTGATGAAGCTTTCTTT
D: .
size: few
V: TRBV6-2/TRBV6-3
J: TRBJ1-1

CDR3: CATSRRTVEFDERYF
DNA: TGTGCCACCAGCAGACGCACGGTTGAGTTCGACGAGCGGTACTTC
D: .
size: many
V: TRBV15
J: TRBJ2-7

CDR3: CASSRGRIGTGDTDTQYF
DNA: TGTGCCAGCAGCAGGGGAAGGATCGGGACTGGGGACACAGATACGCAGTATTTT
D: .
size: many
V: TRBV3-1
J: TRBJ2-3

CDR3: CASSELPRAGYTF
DNA: TGTGCCAGCAGTGAATTGCCCAGGGCTGGCTACACCTTC
D: .
size: many
V: TRBV25-1
J: TRBJ1-2

CDR3: CASSPQGVSNQPQHF
DNA: TGTGCCAGCAGCCCCCAGGGAGTTAGCAATCAGCCCCAGCATTTT
D: .
size: .
V: TRBV12-3/TRBV12-4
J: TRBJ1-5

CDR3: CASSSKGLGALTMRYF
DNA: TGTGCCAGCAGCTCTAAAGGACTCGGCGCACTTACGATGAGGTACTTC
D: .
size: many
V: TRBV5-6
J: TRBJ2-7

CDR3: CASSDVRWGAEAFF
DNA: TGTGCCAGCAGTGATGTTAGGTGGGGGGCTGAAGCTTTCTTT
D: .
size: .
V: TRBV2
J: TRBJ1-1

CDR3: CASSARDGGNQPQHF
DNA: TGTGCCAGCAGTGCAAGGGACGGAGGCAATCAGCCCCAGCATTTT
D: .
size: many
V: TRBV2
J: TRBJ1-5

CDR3: CASSLEIADINEQFF
DNA: TGTGCCAGCAGCTTAGAGATAGCGGACATCAATGAGCAGTTCTTC
D: .
size: once
V: TRBV7-8
J: TRBJ2-1

CDR3: CSARGASGGGYEQYF
DNA: TGCAGTGCTAGAGGGGCCAGCGGGGGTGGCTACGAGCAGTACTTC
D: TRBD2
size: many
V: TRBV20-1
J: TRBJ2-7

CDR3: CASSLSGKLNEKLFF
DNA: TGCGCCAGCAGCTTGAGCGGGAAACTCAATGAAAAACTGTTTTTT
D: .
size: .
V: TRBV5-1
J: TRBJ1-4

CDR3: CASSQSRGSEQFF
DNA: TGTGCCAGCAGCCAGTCTAGGGGAAGTGAGCAGTTCTTC
D: .
size: many
V: TRBV3-1
J: TRBJ2-1

CDR3: CASSPVGNTDTQYF
DNA: TGCGCCAGCAGCCCCGTGGGGAACACAGATACGCAGTATTTT
D: .
size: many
V: TRBV5-1
J: TRBJ2-3

CDR3: CASSLEGHSGYTF
DNA: TGCGCCAGCAGTTTAGAGGGGCACAGTGGCTACACCTTC
D: .
size: many
V: TRBV5-1
J: TRBJ1-2

CDR3: CASSRSTGDNSPLHF
DNA: TGCGCCAGCAGCCGATCGACAGGGGATAATTCACCCCTCCACTTT
D: TRBD1
size: few
V: TRBV4-3
J: TRBJ1-6